These 12 T cell receptor beta chains came from one sample sequenced in a study of cytomegalovirus exposure and HLA in healthy donors. TCRdb's copy holds only in-frame clones and misses some; the assay was immunoSEQ multiplex PCR. The sample carries 120,000 or so clones, around 88% recorded once. The sample taken for sequencing was PBMCs. Source of these receptors: a man between 18 and 35 years old in good health and CMV-seronegative.

The J gene is TRBJ2-3, the V gene TRBV29-1, with D possibly matching TRBD1 (5 bases). V gave up 2 bases and J gave up 6 bases, with 9 bases separating them. Germline loops: CDR1 SQVTM, CDR2 ANQGSEA. The length of the CDR3 is 12 residues. The CDR3 loop reads CSVESRGDTQYF. The DNA for the CDR3 is TGCAGCGTTGAATCTAGGGGCGATACGCAGTATTTT.

The chain is built from TRBV10-3 and TRBJ2-7; 8 positions agree with TRBD1. The CDR3 runs 14 residues. The V gene end was trimmed by 4 bases and the J gene end by 2 bases; junction bases not matched to a gene: 4. CDR1 is ENHRY, CDR2 SYGVKD, per germline. The chain's CDR3 is CAISAPQGAYEQYF. CDR3 nucleotides: TGTGCCATCAGTGCCCCACAGGGGGCCTACGAGCAGTACTTC.

CDR3 loop: CASSVVPDSGTFF. In DNA, the CDR3 is TGTGCCAGCAGCGTAGTTCCGGACAGCGGAACTTTCTTT. The chain is built from TRBV9 and TRBJ1-1, with a tentative D call TRBD1 (6 bases). This CDR3 has 13 residues. V was trimmed by 0 bases and J by 12 bases, leaving 15 bases between them. Germline CDR1 and CDR2: SGDLS and YYNGEE.

The chain carries TRBV30 and TRBJ2-2; TRBD1 aligns across 7 bases. Germline V CDR1 and CDR2: GTSNPN, SVGIG (reference sequence). The CDR3 length is 11 residues. Trimming removed 3 bases from V and 13 bases from J; junction bases left unmatched: 5. CDR3 residues: CAWRLTGSLFF. DNA for the CDR3: TGTGCCTGGAGGCTGACAGGGTCGCTGTTTTTT.

The chain uses TRBV5-1 and TRBJ1-4, with TRBD1 matching 7 bases. Germline V gene data show CDR1 as SGHRS and CDR2 as YFSETQ. This CDR3 contains 15 residues. Germline trimming cut 3 bases from V and 4 bases from J; bases unmatched to any gene: 6. In DNA form, the CDR3 reads TGCGCCAGCAGCTCGGGGGGGACAGTTAATGAAAAACTGTTTTTT. Protein: CASSSGGTVNEKLFF. Looking up the rest from reference TRBV5-1 and TRBJ1-4 gives the full variable domain: KAGVTQTPRYLIKTRGQQVTLSCSPISGHRSVSWYQQTPGQGLQFLFEYFSETQRNKGNFPGRFSGRQFSNSRSEMNVSTLELGDSALYLCASSSGGTVNEKLFFGSGTQLSVL.

V is TRBV7-9 and J is TRBJ2-7; D may be TRBD2 (6 bases). Germline V gene lookup returns CDR1 SEHNR and CDR2 FQNEAQ (reference sequence). With 5 bases removed from V and 1 base from J, the gap between germline ends came to 21 bases. This CDR3 comprises 17 residues. The CDR3 loop is CASSTGGNRWGSYEQYF. The CDR3 bases are TGTGCCAGCAGCACCGGGGGAAATCGATGGGGGTCCTACGAGCAGTACTTC.

The V and J genes are TRBV14 and TRBJ2-1; D gene ambiguous. V lost 1 base, J lost 4 bases, and 5 bases lay in between. Germline CDR1 SGHDN, CDR2 FVKESK. The CDR3 totals 13 residues. The CDR3 is CASSQGSYNEQFF. Here the CDR3 DNA reads TGTGCCAGCAGCCAAGGGAGTTACAATGAGCAGTTCTTC. The full variable domain, with the rest looked up from reference TRBV14 and TRBJ2-1, is EAGVTQFPSHSVIEKGQTVTLRCDPISGHDNLYWYRRVMGKEIKFLLHFVKESKQDESGMPNNRFLAERTGGTYSTLKVQPAELEDSGVYFCASSQGSYNEQFFGPGTRLTVL.

The CDR3 DNA sequence: TGTGCCAGCAGCTTAAAAACGAACTATGGAAACACCATATATTTT. Protein: CASSLKTNYGNTIYF. This rearrangement joins TRBV5-5 to TRBJ1-3; no reliable D call. V was shortened by 2 bases and J by 3 bases, with 12 bases between the two germline ends. Germline V gene sequence: CDR1 SGHKS, CDR2 YYEKEE (reference sequence). The CDR3 runs 15 residues.

This chain joins TRBV6-1 and TRBJ1-1; D is unclear. In germline, CDR1 is MNHNS, CDR2 SASEGT. The CDR3 loop spans 14 amino acids. V lost 1 base, J lost 8 bases, and 14 bases lay in between. This chain's CDR3 is CASSEGPRGSEAFF. In DNA form, the CDR3 reads TGTGCCAGCAGTGAAGGACCCCGGGGATCCGAAGCTTTCTTT.

This chain joins TRBV29-1 and TRBJ2-1, with TRBD1 identical over 9 bases. CDR3 length equals 15 residues. Germline CDR1 reads SQVTM; CDR2 reads ANQGSEA. Losses at the gene ends were 3 bases for V and 3 bases for J; bases not matched to a gene: 6. CDR3 residues: CSVDTLGQGYNEQFF. CDR3 nucleotide sequence: TGCAGCGTTGATACATTGGGACAGGGCTACAATGAGCAGTTCTTC.

This chain links TRBV9 with TRBJ1-1; the D gene is possibly TRBD1 (6 bases). This CDR3 spans 15 amino acids. The germline gives CDR1 SGDLS, CDR2 YYNGEE. The V gene lost 4 bases and the J gene lost 2 bases, with 15 bases spanning the gap. The DNA for the CDR3 is TGTGCCAGCAGCCCGCGACAGGAATCAAACACTGAAGCTTTCTTT. It yields the protein CASSPRQESNTEAFF.

The gene calls are TRBV5-8 and TRBJ2-3, with D tentatively TRBD2 (6 bases). Germline V CDR1 and CDR2: SGHTS, YDEGEE. V lost 4 bases and J lost 5, with 11 bases in between. This CDR3 spans 13 amino acids. DNA for the CDR3: TGTGCCAGCAGCAGGGAGGCTCTAGATACGCAGTATTTT. Amino acid sequence: CASSREALDTQYF.